The 32 T cell receptor beta chains given below trace back to one sample, sequenced in a study of vaccination and CD4 T cells after COVID-19. Sequencing of the DNA from cultured CD4+ T cells was carried out with the Oncomine TCR Beta short-read assay. In TCRdb, the PCR reads were re-called with MiXCR into one record per CDR3 protein. The sample carries about 4,300 distinct CDR3 sequences, 50% to 65% recorded once. No cognate antigen is known for these TCRs. Documented treatment: roughly 11-day PBMC culture with coronavirus spike peptide pools or control peptides (ViraFEST assay). The unexposed donor's CD4+ T cells were collected before the COVID-19 pandemic (2011-2018). Material for sequencing was CD4+ T cells from blood, cultured in vitro. All receptors come from a human donor in good health.

The rearrangement joins TRBV6-2 or TRBV6-3 to TRBJ1-6; D unclear. There are 14 residues in the CDR3. V lost 7 bases to trimming and J lost 7 bases, with 14 bases between them. Germline-derived CDR1 and CDR2 are MNHEY and SVGEGT. The CDR3 loop reads CASKDPHSNSPLHF. The CDR3 nucleotides are TGTGCCAGCAAAGACCCACACTCAAATTCACCCCTCCACTTT.

This chain connects TRBV20-1 to TRBJ2-3; 8 bases fit TRBD2. V lost 2 bases to trimming and J lost 1 base; unmatched junction nucleotides: 2. The CDR3 is 14 residues long. Per the germline V gene, CDR1 is DFQATT and CDR2 is SNEGSKA (reference sequence). The CDR3 loop reads CSARSGLGTDTQYF. The CDR3 DNA sequence: TGCAGTGCTAGATCGGGACTAGGCACAGATACGCAGTATTTT.

The gene calls are TRBV10-2 and TRBJ1-2; a weak D match, TRBD1 (5 bases). The CDR3 loop spans 13 amino acids. Germline V CDR1 and CDR2: WSHSY, SAAADI. V lost 4 bases to trimming and J lost 4 bases, with 10 bases between them. As DNA, the CDR3 is TGCGCCAGCAGTGGGGGCAGGGCCTATGGCTACACCTTC. Amino acid sequence: CASSGGRAYGYTF.

In this sample, this clonotype turned up a few times. The V and J genes are TRBV6-1 and TRBJ2-1; 7 nucleotides agree with TRBD2. V trimming: 1 base; J trimming: 1 base; junction bases outside the gene matches: 1. The CDR3 covers 15 residues. The germline gives CDR1 MNHNS, CDR2 SASEGT. Here the CDR3 reads CASSEEAGSYNEQFF. In nucleotides, the CDR3 is TGTGCCAGCAGTGAAGAAGCGGGATCCTACAATGAGCAGTTCTTC.

The chain recombines TRBV30 with TRBJ2-1; 7 nucleotides line up with TRBD2. Germline V lookup: CDR1 GTSNPN, CDR2 SVGIG (reference sequence). This CDR3 is built from 15 residues. Trimming took 8 bases from V and 2 from J; bases not matched to a gene: 12. The CDR3 DNA sequence: TGTGCCGGTGAACTAGCGAATGTCCCCTACAATGAGCAGTTCTTC. It encodes CAGELANVPYNEQFF. The full variable domain, completed using reference TRBV30 and TRBJ2-1, is SQTIHQWPATLVQPVGSPLSLECTVEGTSNPNLYWYRQAAGRGLQLLFYSVGIGQISSEVPQNLSASRPQDRQFILSSKKLLLSDSGFYLCAGELANVPYNEQFFGPGTRLTVL.

This sequence joins TRBV20-1 and TRBJ1-1; no firm D call. This CDR3 region has 15 residues. The germline V gene encodes CDR1 DFQATT and CDR2 SNEGSKA (reference sequence). Trimming pared 6 bases from V and 1 base from J, leaving 18 bases between. The CDR3 region is CSAVGPGFRNTEAFF. The CDR3 DNA reads TGCAGTGCCGTCGGACCCGGGTTCCGGAACACTGAAGCTTTCTTT.

In its sample, this clonotype was seen a few times. The V and J genes are TRBV11-3 and TRBJ1-1, with a weak D call TRBD1 (6 bases). The V gene's germline CDR1 is SGHNT and CDR2 YENEEA. Between the trimmed V and J ends, which lost 0 bases and 5 bases, there was a span of 16 bases. The CDR3 contains 16 residues. CDR3 in amino acids: CASSLDGREGQTEAFF. Written as DNA, the CDR3 is TGTGCCAGCAGCTTAGATGGTCGGGAGGGACAAACTGAAGCTTTCTTT.

The J gene is TRBJ2-1, the V gene TRBV6-1; possibly TRBD1 for D (6 bases). CDR1 is MNHNS and CDR2 is SASEGT in the germline V gene. Trimming stripped 6 bases from V and 5 bases from J, with 11 bases between. The CDR3 has 13 residues. This CDR3 reads CASSLRGNNEQFF. CDR3 coding DNA: TGTGCCAGCAGCCTAAGGGGGAACAATGAGCAGTTCTTC.

V gene TRBV7-2 combines with J gene TRBJ2-2, with TRBD1 identical over 11 bases. V shed 5 bases and J 6 bases; nucleotides not matched to a gene: 5. CDR1 and CDR2 (germline): SGHTA, FQGNSA. This CDR3 has 15 residues. CDR3 DNA: TGTGCCAGCAGCCGGACAGGGGGCGCATCCGGGGAGCTGTTTTTT. The encoded protein is CASSRTGGASGELFF.

The genes are TRBV6-1 and TRBJ1-5; tentatively, D is TRBD1 (5 bases). The CDR3 runs to 16 residues. Trimming took off 6 bases at V and 4 bases at J, with 19 bases between the two ends. From germline, CDR1 is MNHNS and CDR2 SASEGT. The CDR3 loop reads CASSPPGQGLNQPQHF. In DNA form, the CDR3 reads TGTGCCAGCAGCCCTCCCGGGCAGGGCTTAAATCAGCCCCAGCATTTT.

The CDR3 DNA reads as TGTGCCAGCAGCGCGGGAGCGAAGGCCTATGGCTACACCTTC. It translates to CASSAGAKAYGYTF. The gene calls are TRBV5-4 and TRBJ1-2; no definite D call. V lost 4 bases and J lost 4, with 14 bases in between. CDR3 length: 14 amino acids. In germline, CDR1 is SGHNT, CDR2 YYREEE (reference sequence).

The CDR3 spells CASTLRVQMGYGYTF. The CDR3 nucleotides are TGTGCCAGCACCCTTAGGGTACAGATGGGCTATGGCTACACCTTC. The J gene is TRBJ1-2, the V gene TRBV6-1, with D hard to call. The CDR3 runs to 15 residues. Germline assignment: CDR1 MNHNS and CDR2 SASEGT. V was cut by 7 bases and J by 4 bases, with 19 bases left in between.

The J gene is TRBJ1-2, the V gene TRBV19; the match to TRBD1 covers 7 bases. The CDR3 has 16 amino acids. With 4 bases clipped from V and 4 bases from J, the junction kept 12 bases outside the gene matches. Germline CDR1 and CDR2: LNHDA and SQIVND (reference sequence). This chain's CDR3 is CASSRVRTGGGYGYTF. The CDR3 coding sequence is TGTGCCAGTAGTAGAGTGAGGACAGGCGGAGGCTATGGCTACACCTTC.

This clonotype was seen once. The chain recombines TRBV5-4 with TRBJ1-2; D unclear. This CDR3 contains 12 residues. Trimming took off 2 bases at V and 2 bases at J, with 4 bases between the two ends. Germline values: CDR1 SGHNT, CDR2 YYREEE (reference sequence). DNA of the CDR3: TGTGCCAGCAGCTTCTCCAACTATGGCTACACCTTC. Amino acid sequence: CASSFSNYGYTF.

The CDR3, as DNA: TGTGCCAGCAGCTGGACTAGCGGGGGCACAGATACGCAGTATTTT. Encoded protein: CASSWTSGGTDTQYF. The chain joins TRBV6-2 or TRBV6-3 to TRBJ2-3, with TRBD2 matching over 12 bases. CDR3 size: 15 residues. The V and J ends lost 6 bases and 1 base, in that order; junction bases with no gene match: 2. The germline CDR1 and CDR2 sequences are MNHEY and SVGEGT.

This clonotype was picked up one time. V is TRBV5-1 and J is TRBJ2-7; D unclear. The CDR3 covers 12 residues. Germline V CDR1 and CDR2: SGHRS, YFSETQ. Trimming took off 1 base at V and 3 bases at J, with 5 bases between the two ends. CDR3 residues: CASSLTDYEQYF. For the CDR3, the DNA is TGCGCCAGCAGCTTGACCGACTACGAGCAGTACTTC.

The rearrangement joins TRBV6-2 or TRBV6-3 to TRBJ1-1; D perhaps matches TRBD1 (5 bases). Germline loops: CDR1 MNHEY, CDR2 SVGEGT. V dropped 6 bases and J dropped 5 bases, with 13 bases sitting between them. The CDR3 is 13 amino acids. The CDR3 sequence is CASRSGRRTEAFF. The CDR3 DNA is TGTGCCAGCAGGTCAGGGAGGCGGACTGAAGCTTTCTTT.

This clonotype was detected only once. J is TRBJ1-5 and V is TRBV12-3 or TRBV12-4, with 7 positions matching TRBD1. Trimming cost V 5 bases and J 5 bases; bases outside gene matches: 6. The CDR3 has 14 residues. CDR3 protein: CASSDRVWYQPQHF. In DNA form, the CDR3 reads TGTGCCAGCAGTGACAGGGTTTGGTATCAGCCCCAGCATTTT.

The rearrangement links TRBV5-4 to TRBJ2-5; D call uncertain. Germline loops: CDR1 SGHNT, CDR2 YYREEE (reference sequence). The CDR3 loop spans 12 amino acids. The V end lost 4 bases, the J end lost 1 base, and 5 bases lay between the germline ends. The CDR3, as DNA: TGTGCCAGCAGCCTCGGCCAAGAGACCCAGTACTTC. This translates into CASSLGQETQYF.

The gene calls are TRBV2 and TRBJ2-2; 7 bases are shared with TRBD1. The CDR3 is made up of 15 amino acids. The germline V gene encodes CDR1 SNHLY and CDR2 FYNNEI. V was clipped by 6 bases and J by 4 bases; unmatched bases: 8. The CDR3 here is CASRVQGLGTGELFF. The CDR3 region has the DNA TGTGCCAGCAGGGTACAGGGGCTCGGCACCGGGGAGCTGTTTTTT.

In this sample, this clonotype turned up a few times. V and J are TRBV18 and TRBJ1-1; TRBD1 matches 10 bases. V was pared by 3 bases and J by 5 bases, with 6 bases of the junction left unmatched. Germline CDR1 reads KGHSH; CDR2 reads LQKENI. The CDR3 totals 15 residues. DNA for the CDR3: TGTGCCAGCTCACCCAAGGGACAGGGGAGTACTGAAGCTTTCTTT. Its protein product is CASSPKGQGSTEAFF.

DNA for the CDR3: TGCAGTGCTAGAAGCATACTAGCGGGTCAATCTAGCTCCTACAATGAGCAGTTCTTC. Its protein product is CSARSILAGQSSSYNEQFF. The V and J genes are TRBV20-1 and TRBJ2-1, with 9 bases lining up with TRBD2. V dropped 2 bases and J dropped 0; count of bases not matched to a gene: 14. CDR1 is DFQATT, CDR2 SNEGSKA, per germline (reference sequence). The CDR3 has 19 amino acids.

This clonotype was seen more than once but under ten times. The chain employs TRBV6-1 and TRBJ2-3; no clear D gene. V lost 5 bases and J lost 2, with 14 bases in between. Germline V lookup: CDR1 MNHNS, CDR2 SASEGT. This CDR3 is built from 15 residues. In DNA form, the CDR3 reads TGTGCCAGCAGTCCCCGACCCCGGGCCACAGATACGCAGTATTTT. Protein sequence: CASSPRPRATDTQYF.

V and J are TRBV6-5 and TRBJ2-4; the D gene is possibly TRBD1 (6 bases). CDR3 size: 15 residues. Germline V gene sequence: CDR1 MNHEY, CDR2 SVGAGI. Trimming removed 2 bases from V and 0 bases from J, with 8 bases in between. The CDR3 protein is CASSYGQQAKNIQYF. The CDR3 bases are TGTGCCAGCAGTTACGGACAGCAAGCCAAAAACATTCAGTACTTC.

The rearrangement joins TRBV20-1 to TRBJ1-1, with a tentative D call TRBD1 (5 bases). This CDR3 is 14 amino acids long. V dropped 3 bases and J dropped 4 bases, with 15 bases sitting between them. Per germline, CDR1 DFQATT and CDR2 SNEGSKA (reference sequence). The CDR3 coding sequence is TGCAGTGCTAGCCTCGAGGGACCGGGCACTGAAGCTTTCTTT. Translation: CSASLEGPGTEAFF.

This clonotype turned up a few times. V usage is TRBV20-1 and J usage is TRBJ1-2; TRBD1 aligns across 7 bases. V trimming: 4 bases; J trimming: 4 bases; junction bases outside the gene matches: 12. In germline, CDR1 is DFQATT, CDR2 SNEGSKA (reference sequence). The CDR3 extends over 15 amino acids. The CDR3 is CSAKGQVSSTYGYTF. In nucleotides, the CDR3 is TGCAGTGCTAAAGGACAGGTCTCGTCTACCTATGGCTACACCTTC.

V gene TRBV15 combines with J gene TRBJ1-4; D uncertain. CDR3 length: 15 residues. Per germline, CDR1 LNHNV and CDR2 YYDKDF (reference sequence). Trimming removed 1 base at V and 5 bases at J, with 11 bases between. CDR3 nucleotide sequence: TGTGCCACCAGCAGAGCGGGTCGGGAGAATGAAAAACTGTTTTTT. Amino acids: CATSRAGRENEKLFF.

This clonotype showed up just a few times. The chain recombines TRBV7-6 with TRBJ1-6; no clear D gene. V gave up 6 bases and J gave up 7 bases, with 13 bases separating them. Germline-derived CDR1 and CDR2 are SGHVS and FNYEAQ. This CDR3 region has 14 residues. The DNA of the CDR3 is TGTGCCAGCAGTCTAGCGGTTTCAAATTCACCCCTCCACTTT. It is translated as CASSLAVSNSPLHF.

This rearrangement joins TRBV7-2 to TRBJ1-1; 7 nucleotides align to TRBD1. CDR1 and CDR2 (germline): SGHTA, FQGNSA. The junction had 4 bases not matched to a gene; V was cut back by 5 bases and J by 1 base. The CDR3 length is 14 residues. The CDR3 DNA sequence: TGTGCCAGCAGCCCGGGACAGTCGAACACTGAAGCTTTCTTT. Its protein is CASSPGQSNTEAFF.

V and J are TRBV12-5 and TRBJ2-1; D is unresolved. The germline V gene encodes CDR1 LGHNT and CDR2 FRNRAP. The CDR3 length is 13 residues. The germline V and J ends were trimmed by 1 base and 11 bases, with 12 bases remaining between them. CDR3 amino acids: CASGLGVVEKQFF. In DNA, the CDR3 is TGTGCTAGTGGTTTGGGGGTCGTCGAGAAGCAGTTCTTC.

This clonotype was recorded a few times. The rearrangement uses TRBV12-3 or TRBV12-4 and TRBJ2-7; 7 bases match TRBD1. Trimming took 5 bases from V and 4 from J; bases not matched to a gene: 8. The CDR3 is 14 amino acids. The CDR3 spells CASSPQGIRYEQYF. The CDR3 DNA is TGTGCCAGCAGTCCACAGGGGATAAGGTACGAGCAGTACTTC.

The J gene is TRBJ1-2, the V gene TRBV4-1; no clear D. Germline CDR1 and CDR2: MGHRA and YSYEKL. This CDR3 is built from 18 residues. The V gene lost 0 bases and the J gene lost 6 bases, with 23 bases spanning the gap. CDR3 bases: TGCGCCAGCAGCCAAGAGGGGTGGACGTTCCTAGACCCTAATGGCTACACCTTC. Translated: CASSQEGWTFLDPNGYTF.